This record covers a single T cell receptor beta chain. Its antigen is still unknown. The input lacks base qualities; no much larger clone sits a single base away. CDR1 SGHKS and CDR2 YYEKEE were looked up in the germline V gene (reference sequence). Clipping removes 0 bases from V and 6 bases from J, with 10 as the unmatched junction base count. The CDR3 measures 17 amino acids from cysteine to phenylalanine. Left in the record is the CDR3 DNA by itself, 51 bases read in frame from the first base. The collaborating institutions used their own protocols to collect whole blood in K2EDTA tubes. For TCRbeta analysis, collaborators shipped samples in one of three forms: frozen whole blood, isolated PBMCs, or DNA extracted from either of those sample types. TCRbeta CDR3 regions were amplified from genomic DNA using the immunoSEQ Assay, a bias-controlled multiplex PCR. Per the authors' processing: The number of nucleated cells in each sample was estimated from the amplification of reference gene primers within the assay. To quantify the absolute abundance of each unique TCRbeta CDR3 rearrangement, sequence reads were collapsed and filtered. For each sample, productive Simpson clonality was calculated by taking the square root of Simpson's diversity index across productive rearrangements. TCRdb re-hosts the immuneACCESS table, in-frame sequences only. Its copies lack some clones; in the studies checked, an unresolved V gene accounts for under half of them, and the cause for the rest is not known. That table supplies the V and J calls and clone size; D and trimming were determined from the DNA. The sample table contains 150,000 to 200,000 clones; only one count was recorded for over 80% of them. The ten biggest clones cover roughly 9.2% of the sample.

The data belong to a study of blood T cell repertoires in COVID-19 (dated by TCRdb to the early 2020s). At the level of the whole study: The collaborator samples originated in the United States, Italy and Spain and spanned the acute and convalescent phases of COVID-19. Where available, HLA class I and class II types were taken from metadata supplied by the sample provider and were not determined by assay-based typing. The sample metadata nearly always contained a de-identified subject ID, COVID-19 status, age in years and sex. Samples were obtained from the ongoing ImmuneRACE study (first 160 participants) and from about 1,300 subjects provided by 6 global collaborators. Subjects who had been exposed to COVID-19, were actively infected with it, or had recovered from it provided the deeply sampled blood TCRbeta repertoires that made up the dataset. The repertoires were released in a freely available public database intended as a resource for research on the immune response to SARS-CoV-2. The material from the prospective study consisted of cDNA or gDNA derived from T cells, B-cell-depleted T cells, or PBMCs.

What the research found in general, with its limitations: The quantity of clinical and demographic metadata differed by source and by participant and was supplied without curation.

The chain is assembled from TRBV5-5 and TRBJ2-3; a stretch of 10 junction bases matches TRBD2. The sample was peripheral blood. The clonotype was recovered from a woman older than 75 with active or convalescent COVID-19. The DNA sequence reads TGTGCCAGCAGCTTGGGCAGAAGCGGGGGGGCCGCGGATACGCAGTATTTT. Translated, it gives CASSLGRSGGAADTQYF.